Presented here are 18 T cell receptor beta chains from one specimen sequenced in a study of radiotherapy plus CTLA-4 blockade in lung cancer (dated 2018 in TCRdb). The library was produced with the immunoSEQ multiplex PCR assay. As stored in TCRdb, this immuneACCESS dataset retains in-frame rearrangements with V and J assigned. A fraction of the clones does not appear; measured against another copy, unresolved V genes explain less than half of the discrepancy, and the remainder lacks a known reason. For this sample the table gives approximately 99,000 clones, of which about 91% were detected only once. The ten biggest clones cover under 5.5% of the sample. The material sequenced was peripheral blood, taken from a patient treated with radiotherapy plus ipilimumab. The receptors originated from a human donor with non-small cell lung cancer that progressed on radiotherapy plus ipilimumab.

This chain links TRBV19 with TRBJ1-2; D not resolved. V lost 5 bases, J lost 4 bases, and 14 bases lay in between. The length of the CDR3 is 14 residues. Germline CDR1 LNHDA, CDR2 SQIVND (reference sequence). Here the CDR3 DNA reads TGTGCCAGTAGTCCACAGACGGCCTTCTATGGCTACACCTTC. This sequence encodes CASSPQTAFYGYTF.

The chain uses TRBV5-4 and TRBJ1-5; 9 nucleotides align to TRBD1. CDR1 is SGHNT, CDR2 YYREEE, per germline (reference sequence). The V and J ends lost 2 bases and 7 bases, in that order; junction bases with no gene match: 4. This CDR3 region has 14 residues. The CDR3 is CASSLQGAGQPQHF. CDR3 nucleotides: TGTGCCAGCAGCTTACAGGGGGCCGGACAGCCCCAGCATTTT.

The CDR3 nucleotides are TGCGCCAGCGGATCGGGACTAGCGGGAGGGCGGTCTGATGAGCAGTTCTTC. It is translated as CASGSGLAGGRSDEQFF. This chain joins TRBV10-2 and TRBJ2-1, with TRBD2 identical over 16 bases. The V gene end was trimmed by 8 bases and the J gene end by 8 bases; junction bases not matched to a gene: 12. The CDR3 totals 17 residues. Germline V lookup: CDR1 WSHSY, CDR2 SAAADI.

This clone was recorded a few times. This chain links TRBV2 with TRBJ2-7; 7 bases fit TRBD1. The CDR3 loop spans 15 amino acids. V lost 5 bases and J lost 4; bases outside the gene matches: 11. Germline V gene lookup returns CDR1 SNHLY and CDR2 FYNNEI. CDR3 protein: CASSFSGGGGYEQYF. The CDR3 DNA follows: TGTGCCAGCAGTTTCTCAGGGGGTGGTGGTTACGAGCAGTACTTC.

This rearrangement joins TRBV14 to TRBJ2-7; the D gene is possibly TRBD2 (5 bases). Per germline, CDR1 SGHDN and CDR2 FVKESK. V lost 0 bases and J 0 bases, leaving 9 bases between the germline ends. The CDR3 has 15 amino acids. The CDR3 sequence: CASSQDVALSYEQYF. The DNA of the CDR3 is TGTGCCAGCAGCCAAGACGTAGCGCTCTCCTACGAGCAGTACTTC.

The chain couples TRBV19 to TRBJ2-1, with D maybe TRBD1 (6 bases). Germline V gives CDR1 LNHDA, CDR2 SQIVND (reference sequence). Trimming cost V 6 bases and J 7 bases, with 16 bases left between them. The CDR3 spans 14 residues. The CDR3 nucleotides read TGTGCCAGTAGAGGGGGAATAGACAAGAATGAGCAGTTCTTC. It specifies CASRGGIDKNEQFF.

This chain connects TRBV5-1 to TRBJ2-5; weak D call: TRBD1 (6 bases). Germline V lookup: CDR1 SGHRS, CDR2 YFSETQ. Trimming cost V 4 bases and J 5 bases, with 12 bases left between them. The CDR3 length is 13 residues. The DNA for the CDR3 is TGCGCCAGCAGCCAGGACAGCCGGGAGACCCAGTACTTC. It is translated as CASSQDSRETQYF.

This clone has just a few counts. The V gene is TRBV7-9, the J gene TRBJ2-7; 11 nucleotides agree with TRBD2. Germline values: CDR1 SEHNR, CDR2 FQNEAQ (reference sequence). The CDR3 covers 17 residues. J gave up 2 bases and V 1 base, and 7 bases lay outside the gene matches. The CDR3: CASSLDWGLADTYEQYF. The CDR3 DNA reads as TGTGCCAGCAGCTTAGATTGGGGACTAGCGGATACCTACGAGCAGTACTTC.

The rearrangement uses TRBV19 and TRBJ1-5; D is possibly TRBD1 (6 bases). In germline, CDR1 is LNHDA, CDR2 SQIVND (reference sequence). This CDR3 is built from 15 residues. The V gene lost 4 bases and the J gene lost 2 bases, with 12 bases spanning the gap. As DNA, the CDR3 is TGTGCCAGTAGTAAGGGGGGGCTACGCAATCAGCCCCAGCATTTT. This gives the protein CASSKGGLRNQPQHF.

The gene calls are TRBV30 and TRBJ1-1; D gene uncertain. Per germline, CDR1 GTSNPN and CDR2 SVGIG (reference sequence). The V end lost 2 bases, the J end lost 0 bases, and 7 bases lay between the germline ends. There are 13 residues in the CDR3. Here the CDR3 reads CAWSSQVNTEAFF. The CDR3 bases are TGTGCCTGGAGTTCCCAGGTGAACACTGAAGCTTTCTTT.

A single count supports this clone. This rearrangement joins TRBV30 to TRBJ1-3; 8 bases agree with TRBD1. V trimming: 5 bases; J trimming: 1 base; junction bases outside the gene matches: 4. Germline V gives CDR1 GTSNPN, CDR2 SVGIG (reference sequence). The CDR3 length is 14 residues. In nucleotides, the CDR3 is TGTGCCTGGGGGACAGGCCTTTCTGGAAACACCATATATTTT. Translation gives CAWGTGLSGNTIYF.

The chain uses TRBV29-1 and TRBJ2-7, with 8 bases matching TRBD1. CDR3 length: 14 amino acids. Germline lookup yields CDR1 SQVTM and CDR2 ANQGSEA. J lost 6 bases, V lost 4 bases, and 11 bases had no gene match. CDR3 loop: CSVVSRGRRGEQYF. CDR3 nucleotide sequence: TGCAGCGTTGTAAGCAGGGGGCGCCGAGGCGAGCAGTACTTC.

This rearrangement joins TRBV2 to TRBJ2-7, with TRBD2 identical over 7 bases. The CDR3 runs to 13 residues. V lost 6 bases to trimming and J lost 3 bases; unmatched junction nucleotides: 5. Germline V gene data show CDR1 as SNHLY and CDR2 as FYNNEI. CDR3 sequence: CASRRASGYEQYF. In nucleotides, the CDR3 is TGTGCCAGCAGGCGGGCTAGCGGCTACGAGCAGTACTTC.

This sequence joins TRBV6-6 and TRBJ1-3; a possible D gene is TRBD1 (5 bases). V lost 7 bases to trimming and J lost 1 base, with 11 bases between them. The V gene's germline CDR1 is MNHNY and CDR2 SVGAGI (reference sequence). The CDR3 covers 14 residues. In DNA form, the CDR3 reads TGTGCCAGCAAGCTGGGGGAATCTGGAAACACCATATATTTT. Encoded protein: CASKLGESGNTIYF.

V usage is TRBV30 and J usage is TRBJ2-7; D assignment may be TRBD1 or TRBD2 (6 bases each). Germline CDR1 is GTSNPN and CDR2 is SVGIG (reference sequence). The CDR3 is 14 residues long. Trimming pared 3 bases from V and 6 bases from J, leaving 18 bases between. CDR3 region: CAWRPPGGSGEQYF. Here the CDR3 DNA reads TGTGCCTGGAGGCCCCCCGGGGGCAGCGGCGAGCAGTACTTC.

The genes are TRBV7-2 and TRBJ2-7; D is possibly TRBD1 (5 bases). Deletions cut 3 bases from V and 7 bases from J, with 16 bases between. Germline V gene sequence: CDR1 SGHTA, CDR2 FQGNSA. There are 14 residues in the CDR3. The CDR3 coding sequence is TGTGCCAGCAGCTTGTTCCAGGGTCTGGGGGAGCAGTACTTC. This gives the protein CASSLFQGLGEQYF.

The count of this clone is one. The chain carries TRBV28 and TRBJ1-2; D call uncertain. Per the germline V gene, CDR1 is MDHEN and CDR2 is SYDVKM. V was cut by 5 bases and J by 7 bases, with 14 bases left in between. CDR3 length: 13 residues. The DNA of the CDR3 is TGTGCCAGCAGTCCCGGGAGTAAGGGTGGCTACACCTTC. This gives the protein CASSPGSKGGYTF.

The chain links TRBV9 to TRBJ2-4; unclear D gene. The germline CDR1 and CDR2 sequences are SGDLS and YYNGEE. Trimming pared 0 bases from V and 5 bases from J, leaving 6 bases between. The CDR3 is 13 residues long. This chain's CDR3 is CASSVGQENIQYF. The CDR3 coding sequence is TGTGCCAGCAGCGTAGGGCAGGAAAACATTCAGTACTTC.